This TCR beta chain emerged from a study of T cell responses to AZD1222 COVID-19 vaccine. Overall study results and limits: Repertoire sampling occurred only after the peak T cell response. The donor cohort was predominantly white British with a female majority, and clonal diversity may have been underestimated. The study identified only a handful of AZD1222 recipients as seropositive at baseline. In the spike-specific TCR repertoire, nearly half reportedly target unmutated variant regions.

Here immunoSEQ multiplex PCR was the method, and the copy in TCRdb shows in-frame clones only, minus some. Of 150,000 to 200,000 clones listed, just under 90% are singletons. Trimming pared 2 bases from V and 5 bases from J, leaving 9 bases between. Germline V lookup: CDR1 MNHEY, CDR2 SMNVEV (reference sequence). The CDR3 has 13 amino acids. About this clone itself: Its antigen is unidentified.

The material was peripheral blood, obtained 28 days after the second dose of the MenACWY control vaccine. The chain joins TRBV27 to TRBJ1-2; D may be TRBD1 (5 bases). The receptor's source is an adult who received the MenACWY meningococcal vaccine as a control. DNA for the CDR3: TGTGCCAGCAGTTTAAGGGGAGCTTATGGCTACACCTTC. It encodes CASSLRGAYGYTF.